Shown below are 18 T cell receptor beta chains from a single sample sequenced in a study of cytomegalovirus exposure and HLA in healthy donors. PCR employed 60 Vbeta and 13 Jbeta primers. Data came from immunoSEQ multiplex PCR; TCRdb stores just in-frame clones and leaves some out. Here the sample table reports 200,000 to 250,000 clones. Sequenced input: PBMCs. Receptor source: a girl aged 2 to 9 in good health and CMV-seropositive.

This chain connects TRBV5-4 to TRBJ2-1; TRBD2 aligns across 10 bases. CDR3 length equals 16 residues. Losses at the gene ends were 4 bases for V and 3 bases for J; bases not matched to a gene: 7. The V gene's germline CDR1 is SGHNT and CDR2 YYREEE (reference sequence). CDR3 DNA: TGTGCCAGCAGCAGGTCGAGCGGGAGGGGCTACAATGAGCAGTTCTTC. This encodes CASSRSSGRGYNEQFF.

The rearrangement links TRBV5-1 to TRBJ2-7; no firm D call. The CDR3 runs 13 residues. Germline V CDR1 and CDR2: SGHRS, YFSETQ. V was clipped by 0 bases and J by 6 bases, with 10 bases between them. The DNA of the CDR3 is TGCGCCAGCAGCTTGGTAGCCGGATTCGAGCAGTACTTC. Its translation: CASSLVAGFEQYF.

This chain connects TRBV5-6 to TRBJ2-7; D may be TRBD1 (5 bases). The CDR3 length is 15 residues. V was cut by 5 bases and J by 3 bases, with 18 bases left in between. Germline V CDR1 and CDR2: SGHDT, YYEEEE. Here the CDR3 DNA reads TGTGCCAGCAGTTCCCAGGGTATGATCCTCTACGAGCAGTACTTC. Its translation: CASSSQGMILYEQYF.

The chain combines TRBV5-1 with TRBJ2-3, with 7 bases fitting TRBD1. The V gene's germline CDR1 is SGHRS and CDR2 YFSETQ. The V gene end was trimmed by 6 bases and the J gene end by 1 base; junction bases not matched to a gene: 5. This CDR3 region has 14 residues. CDR3 in amino acids: CASTLGQRTDTQYF. The CDR3 bases are TGCGCCAGCACCCTGGGACAGCGCACAGATACGCAGTATTTT.

This chain links TRBV2 with TRBJ1-4, with D tentatively TRBD1 (6 bases). Trimming took off 6 bases at V and 0 bases at J, with 8 bases between the two ends. The germline V gene encodes CDR1 SNHLY and CDR2 FYNNEI. The CDR3 has 14 residues. The CDR3 is CASRDRATNEKLFF. In DNA, the CDR3 is TGTGCCAGCAGGGACAGAGCAACTAATGAAAAACTGTTTTTT.

The chain is built from TRBV6-5 and TRBJ2-7; D ambiguous. Trimming removed 0 bases from V and 5 bases from J, with 11 bases in between. Germline V CDR1 and CDR2: MNHEY, SVGAGI. The CDR3 is 14 residues long. For the CDR3, the DNA is TGTGCCAGCAGTTACTCATTCAGTGGGCACGAGCAGTACTTC. It encodes CASSYSFSGHEQYF.

The genes are TRBV4-1 and TRBJ1-2; TRBD1 agrees at 8 bases. The CDR3 length is 16 residues. V dropped 0 bases and J dropped 8; count of bases not matched to a gene: 11. Germline V lookup: CDR1 MGHRA, CDR2 YSYEKL. The CDR3 bases are TGCGCCAGCAGCCAAGATGGCCGAGGACAGGGATACGGCTACACCTTC. Protein product: CASSQDGRGQGYGYTF.

The CDR3 DNA reads as TGTGCCAGCAGTTTATTTAGACAGGGGAACACTGAAGCTTTCTTT. It codes for CASSLFRQGNTEAFF. This chain connects TRBV27 to TRBJ1-1; TRBD1 agrees at 7 bases. CDR1 and CDR2 (germline): MNHEY, SMNVEV (reference sequence). The CDR3 is 15 amino acids. V lost 1 base, J lost 1 base, and 3 bases stayed unmatched.

The chain has TRBV2 and TRBJ2-5; D is perhaps TRBD1 (5 bases). This CDR3 contains 13 residues. The germline V and J ends were trimmed by 3 bases and 2 bases, with 7 bases remaining between them. Germline V gene data show CDR1 as SNHLY and CDR2 as FYNNEI. In nucleotides, the CDR3 is TGTGCCAGCAGTGAGCAGGGACAAGAGACCCAGTACTTC. Its translation: CASSEQGQETQYF.

The chain uses TRBV5-1 and TRBJ2-5, with D perhaps matching TRBD2 (6 bases). The end of the DNA fits TRBJ2-7 better, so the J call may be wrong. The CDR3 is 15 amino acids. The germline V gene has CDR1 SGHRS and CDR2 YFSETQ. The DNA for the CDR3 is TGCGCCAGCAGCTTCACCTTAGCGGTAAGCGACGAGCAGTACTTC. As protein: CASSFTLAVSDEQYF.

V usage is TRBV19 and J usage is TRBJ1-1, with D perhaps matching TRBD1 (5 bases). V gave up 8 bases and J gave up 1 base, with 11 bases separating them. Germline CDR1 LNHDA, CDR2 SQIVND (reference sequence). This CDR3 has 13 residues. CDR3: CASQQATNTEAFF. CDR3 nucleotides: TGTGCCAGTCAACAGGCAACGAACACTGAAGCTTTCTTT.

The chain combines TRBV15 with TRBJ2-7; TRBD1 is a possible D gene (6 bases). The CDR3 length is 14 residues. V lost 5 bases and J 3 bases, leaving 14 bases between the germline ends. Per the germline V gene, CDR1 is LNHNV and CDR2 is YYDKDF (reference sequence). The CDR3 loop is CATSGRDNRYEQYF. The CDR3 region has the DNA TGTGCCACCAGCGGCCGGGACAACCGCTACGAGCAGTACTTC.

The CDR3 DNA follows: TGTGCCAGCAGCCCTCTGCCGGGAGGTACCGGGGAGCTGTTTTTT. It codes for CASSPLPGGTGELFF. The genes are TRBV28 and TRBJ2-2; 7 bases are shared with TRBD2. The CDR3 extends over 15 amino acids. CDR1 and CDR2 from the germline V gene are MDHEN and SYDVKM. The J segment lost 5 bases and the V segment lost 6 bases, leaving 9 bases of the junction unmatched.

The genes are TRBV4-2 and TRBJ1-3; 7 nucleotides align to TRBD1. In germline, CDR1 is LGHNA, CDR2 YNFKEQ. With 4 bases clipped from V and 4 bases from J, the junction kept 4 bases outside the gene matches. The CDR3 contains 14 residues. The CDR3 DNA follows: TGTGCCAGCAGCCCGGGGACAGCGGGAAACACCATATATTTT. It specifies CASSPGTAGNTIYF.

J is TRBJ1-1 and V is TRBV20-1; the D is unclear. CDR1 and CDR2 (germline): DFQATT, SNEGSKA (reference sequence). The CDR3 contains 11 residues. The V end lost 6 bases, the J end lost 1 base, and 6 bases lay between the germline ends. The CDR3 loop reads CSAPRNTEAFF. The CDR3 nucleotides are TGCAGTGCCCCCAGGAACACTGAAGCTTTCTTT.

Here the CDR3 reads CASSLKGGDSGRTRYSTDTQYF. In DNA, the CDR3 is TGTGCCAGCAGCTTAAAAGGGGGGGATAGCGGGAGGACCAGATATAGCACAGATACGCAGTATTTT. The J gene is TRBJ2-3, the V gene TRBV7-3, with 10 nucleotides matching TRBD2. Trimming took 1 base from V and 0 from J; bases not matched to a gene: 19. The CDR3 covers 22 residues. Looked up from germline, CDR1 is SGHTA and CDR2 is FQGTGA.

V is TRBV5-1 and J is TRBJ2-7; D unresolved. The CDR3 has 15 residues. Deletions cut 0 bases from V and 1 base from J, with 11 bases between. CDR1 is SGHRS, CDR2 YFSETQ, per germline. The CDR3 sequence: CASSLVLGGSYEQYF. CDR3 bases: TGCGCCAGCAGCTTGGTTCTAGGCGGTTCCTACGAGCAGTACTTC.

This sequence joins TRBV29-1 and TRBJ2-6; the D is unclear. Trimming took off 7 bases at V and 0 bases at J, with 10 bases between the two ends. CDR3 length: 14 amino acids. Germline CDR1 reads SQVTM; CDR2 reads ANQGSEA. The CDR3 here is CSAGNHSGANVLTF. Written as DNA, the CDR3 is TGCAGCGCAGGCAACCACTCTGGGGCCAACGTCCTGACTTTC.